This paragraph covers one T cell receptor beta chain sequence. Its antigen is still unknown. The germline gene is not matched at one end of the junction; a read error may be the cause. The sample belongs to a study of cytomegalovirus exposure and HLA in healthy donors. Turning to the study itself: Prior work identified 95 million to 120 million unique TCR beta sequences in approximately 200 million T cells. General study points: Earlier analysis looked at TCR beta V segments, and most were productive about 87% or about 30% of the time. Specific recognition of CMV antigens was confirmed in vitro for a few chains (all CMV-associated).

The PCR made use of 60 Vbeta and 13 Jbeta primers. Measured with immunoSEQ multiplex PCR; TCRdb has only the in-frame clones, and not every one. The sample lists 70,000 to 95,000 clones, 70% to 90% occurring once. The CDR3 length is 11 residues. The germline V gene has CDR1 MGHDK and CDR2 SYGVNS. The rearrangement uses TRBV25-1 and TRBJ2-7; D gene ambiguous. The sequence derives from a woman aged 18-29 years in good health and CMV-seropositive. The specimen sequenced was PBMCs. CDR3 DNA sequence: TGTGCCTGCAGACTTGGCTACGAGCAGTACTTC. It specifies CACRLGYEQYF.